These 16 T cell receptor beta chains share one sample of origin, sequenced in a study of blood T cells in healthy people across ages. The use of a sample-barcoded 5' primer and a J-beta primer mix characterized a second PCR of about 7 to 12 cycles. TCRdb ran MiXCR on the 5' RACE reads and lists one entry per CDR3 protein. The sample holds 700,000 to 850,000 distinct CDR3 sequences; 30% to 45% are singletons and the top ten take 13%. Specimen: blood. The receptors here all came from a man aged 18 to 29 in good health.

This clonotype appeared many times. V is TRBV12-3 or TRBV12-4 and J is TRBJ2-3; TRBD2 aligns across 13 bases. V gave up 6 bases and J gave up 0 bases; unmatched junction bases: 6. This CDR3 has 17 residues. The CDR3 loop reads CASSRLAGGTSTDTQYF. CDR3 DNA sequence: TGTGCCAGCAGCCGACTAGCGGGGGGAACTAGCACAGATACGCAGTATTTT.

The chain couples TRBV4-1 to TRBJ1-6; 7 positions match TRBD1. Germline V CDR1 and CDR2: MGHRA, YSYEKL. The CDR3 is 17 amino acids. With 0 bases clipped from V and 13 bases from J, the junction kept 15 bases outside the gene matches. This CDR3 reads CASSQDRQGPSGIPLHF. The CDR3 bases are TGCGCCAGCAGCCAAGATCGACAGGGCCCTTCGGGGATCCCCCTCCACTTT.

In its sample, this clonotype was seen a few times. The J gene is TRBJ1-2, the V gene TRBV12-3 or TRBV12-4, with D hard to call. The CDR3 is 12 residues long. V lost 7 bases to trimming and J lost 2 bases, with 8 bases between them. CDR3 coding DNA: TGTGCCAGCACCTTCGGGAACTATGGCTACACCTTC. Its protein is CASTFGNYGYTF.

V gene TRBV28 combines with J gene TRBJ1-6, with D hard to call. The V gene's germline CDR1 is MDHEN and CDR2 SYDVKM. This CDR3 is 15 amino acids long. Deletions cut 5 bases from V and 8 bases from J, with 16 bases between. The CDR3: CASSPSDERDSPLHF. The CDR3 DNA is TGTGCCAGCAGTCCATCGGATGAGAGGGATTCACCCCTCCACTTT.

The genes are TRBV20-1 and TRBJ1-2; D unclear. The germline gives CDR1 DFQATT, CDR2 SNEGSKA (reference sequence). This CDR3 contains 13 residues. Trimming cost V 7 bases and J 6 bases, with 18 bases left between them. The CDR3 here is CSVTKISRDGYTF. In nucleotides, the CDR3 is TGCAGTGTCACGAAGATCTCTCGCGATGGCTACACCTTC.

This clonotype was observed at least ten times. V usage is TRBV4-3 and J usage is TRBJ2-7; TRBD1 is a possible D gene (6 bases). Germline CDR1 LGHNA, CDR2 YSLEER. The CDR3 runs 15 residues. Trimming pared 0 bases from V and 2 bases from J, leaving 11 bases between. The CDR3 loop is CASSQDPRGTYEQYF. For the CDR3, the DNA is TGCGCCAGCAGCCAAGATCCCAGGGGAACCTACGAGCAGTACTTC.

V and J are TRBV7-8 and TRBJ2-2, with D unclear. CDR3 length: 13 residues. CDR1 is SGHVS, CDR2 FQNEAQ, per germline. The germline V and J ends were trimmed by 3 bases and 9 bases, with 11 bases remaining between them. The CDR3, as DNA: TGTGCCAGCAGCTTCCTGGCCAGCCGGGAGCTGTTTTTT. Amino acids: CASSFLASRELFF.

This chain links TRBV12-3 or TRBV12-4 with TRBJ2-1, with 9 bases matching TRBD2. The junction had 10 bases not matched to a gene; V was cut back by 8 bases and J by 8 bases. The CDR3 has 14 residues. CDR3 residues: CASGFRGGADEQFF. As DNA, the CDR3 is TGTGCCAGCGGGTTTCGCGGGGGGGCTGATGAGCAGTTCTTC.

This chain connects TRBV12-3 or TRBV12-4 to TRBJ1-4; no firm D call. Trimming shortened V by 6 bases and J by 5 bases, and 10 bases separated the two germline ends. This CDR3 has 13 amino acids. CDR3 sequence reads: CASSPTRNEKLFF. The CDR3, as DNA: TGTGCCAGCAGCCCGACCCGAAATGAAAAACTGTTTTTT.

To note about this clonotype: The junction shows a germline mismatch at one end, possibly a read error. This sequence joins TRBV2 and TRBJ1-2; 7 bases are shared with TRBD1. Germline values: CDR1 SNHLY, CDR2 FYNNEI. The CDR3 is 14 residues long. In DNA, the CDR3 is TGTGTCAGCAGCGACCCAAGACAGGGACGTGGCTACACCTTC. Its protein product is CVSSDPRQGRGYTF.

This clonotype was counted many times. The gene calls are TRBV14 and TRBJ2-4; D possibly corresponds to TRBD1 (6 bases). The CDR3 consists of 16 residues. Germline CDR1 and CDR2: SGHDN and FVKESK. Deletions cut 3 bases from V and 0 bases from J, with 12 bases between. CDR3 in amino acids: CASSQDSRLAKNIQYF. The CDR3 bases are TGTGCCAGCAGCCAGGACAGTAGGCTAGCCAAAAACATTCAGTACTTC.

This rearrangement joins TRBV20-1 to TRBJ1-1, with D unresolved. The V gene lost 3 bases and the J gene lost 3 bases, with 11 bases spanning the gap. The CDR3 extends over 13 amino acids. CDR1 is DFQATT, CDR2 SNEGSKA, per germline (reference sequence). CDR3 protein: CSASRGDDTEAFF. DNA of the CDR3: TGCAGTGCTAGTCGGGGTGATGACACTGAAGCTTTCTTT.

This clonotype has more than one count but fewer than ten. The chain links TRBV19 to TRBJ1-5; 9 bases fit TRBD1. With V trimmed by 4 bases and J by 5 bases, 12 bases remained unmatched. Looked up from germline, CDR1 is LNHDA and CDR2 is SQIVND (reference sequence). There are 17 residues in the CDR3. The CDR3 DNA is TGTGCCAGTAGTACCCACCCGGGACAGGGCCTATATCAGCCCCAGCATTTT. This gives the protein CASSTHPGQGLYQPQHF. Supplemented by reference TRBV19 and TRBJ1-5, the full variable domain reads DGGITQSPKYLFRKEGQNVTLSCEQNLNHDAMYWYRQDPGQGLRLIYYSQIVNDFQKGDIAEGYSVSREKKESFPLTVTSAQKNPTAFYLCASSTHPGQGLYQPQHFGDGTRLSIL.

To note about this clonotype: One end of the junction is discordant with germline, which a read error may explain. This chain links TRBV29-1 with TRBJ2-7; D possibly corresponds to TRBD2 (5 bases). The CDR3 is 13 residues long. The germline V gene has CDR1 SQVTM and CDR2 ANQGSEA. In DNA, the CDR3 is TGCAGAGTTGAGTTGGGGAGCTCCTACGAGCAGTACTTC. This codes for CRVELGSSYEQYF.

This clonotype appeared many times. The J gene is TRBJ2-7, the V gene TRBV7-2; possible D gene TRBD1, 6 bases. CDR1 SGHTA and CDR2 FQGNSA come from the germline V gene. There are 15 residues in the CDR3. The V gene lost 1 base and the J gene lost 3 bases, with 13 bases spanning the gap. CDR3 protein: CASSLGWTDVYEQYF. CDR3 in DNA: TGTGCCAGCAGCTTAGGTTGGACAGACGTCTACGAGCAGTACTTC.

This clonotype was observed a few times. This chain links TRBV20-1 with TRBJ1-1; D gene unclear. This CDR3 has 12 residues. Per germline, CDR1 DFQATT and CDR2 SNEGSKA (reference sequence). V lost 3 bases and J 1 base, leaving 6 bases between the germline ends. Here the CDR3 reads CSASSRNTEAFF. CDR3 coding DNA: TGCAGTGCTAGTTCAAGGAACACTGAAGCTTTCTTT.